This T cell receptor beta chain is from a study of CD8 T cells in ankylosing spondylitis. Points from the study as a whole: In ankylosing spondylitis patients, matched synovial fluid reportedly showed significant enrichment of disease-linked clones. It appeared that ankylosing spondylitis blood was characterized by a TCR beta motif of several highly homologous variants. Researchers report that disease-linked clones proved CD8+ and relatively rare in peripheral blood.

TCRdb re-called the 5' RACE reads through MiXCR, storing one row per CDR3 protein. Of about 840,000 distinct CDR3 sequences listed, approximately 10% are singletons. Of note for this clonotype: What it binds is unknown.

The V and J ends lost 1 base and 0 bases respectively, with 14 bases between them. The germline CDR1 and CDR2 sequences are SEHNR and FQNEAQ (reference sequence). This CDR3 is built from 17 residues. The receptor was isolated from a male donor with ankylosing spondylitis. Sequenced sample: blood, either unsorted or a sorted T cell fraction (not recorded which). The V and J genes are TRBV7-9 and TRBJ2-3; unclear D gene. CDR3 amino acids: CASSLGASSMSTDTQYF. In nucleotides, the CDR3 is TGTGCCAGCAGCTTAGGGGCCTCTAGTATGAGCACAGATACGCAGTATTTT.